In this sample, the clone carrying this TCR beta chain turned up a few times. Its antigen is unknown. MiXCR was run by TCRdb on the reads, yielding one entry per CDR3 protein. This table has hundreds of thousands of distinct CDR3 sequences, 40% to 50% appearing once. This record comes from a study of T cell repertoires in cytomegalovirus infection. Germline V CDR1 and CDR2: SGHAT, FQNNGV. The CDR3 has 13 amino acids. The germline V and J ends were trimmed by 5 bases and 3 bases, with 11 bases remaining between them. Sequenced material: cultured PBMCs, taken from culture after CMV antigen stimulation. The V gene is TRBV11-2, the J gene TRBJ2-7; weak D call: TRBD2 (5 bases). This clonotype was obtained from a human donor in good health (CMV status not recorded). Some clones in this sample may be carry-over from other donors' samples. The CDR3 DNA follows: TGTGCCAGCAGCCAAGGCCGGGACTACGAGCAGTACTTC. The encoded protein is CASSQGRDYEQYF.